A single sample is the source of the 30 T cell receptor beta chains below, sequenced in a study of T cells in Graves' hyperthyroidism and ophthalmopathy. Amplification of TCR beta CDR3 regions used RNA as the template. The HTBI primer set served for first-round RT-PCR of the TCR CDR3. One entry per CDR3 protein, called by TCRdb with MiXCR from the multiplex PCR reads. The sample lists more than 600,000 distinct CDR3 sequences; roughly 15% were seen once. Source material: blood. The source is a man aged 18 to 29 with Graves' hyperthyroidism.

This clonotype was recorded at least ten times. The chain has TRBV12-3 or TRBV12-4 and TRBJ2-4; 9 nucleotides match TRBD2. With 4 bases clipped from V and 7 bases from J, the junction kept 11 bases outside the gene matches. The CDR3 consists of 16 residues. This chain's CDR3 is CASSSPGGRARNIQYF. The CDR3 DNA follows: TGTGCCAGCAGTTCCCCGGGCGGGAGGGCCAGGAACATTCAGTACTTC.

V and J are TRBV28 and TRBJ1-4, with D maybe TRBD1 (6 bases). The CDR3 extends over 17 amino acids. Germline CDR1 is MDHEN and CDR2 is SYDVKM. Deletions cut 2 bases from V and 5 bases from J, with 18 bases between. CDR3 in amino acids: CASSLRFRRQGNEKLFF. Here the CDR3 DNA reads TGTGCCAGCAGTTTAAGGTTTCGGCGGCAGGGGAATGAAAAACTGTTTTTT.

The chain joins TRBV27 to TRBJ1-5; tentatively, D is TRBD1 (5 bases). Per germline, CDR1 MNHEY and CDR2 SMNVEV (reference sequence). This CDR3 contains 15 residues. V gave up 8 bases and J gave up 2 bases, with 16 bases separating them. The CDR3 sequence is CASRPTGRRNQPQHF. As DNA, the CDR3 is TGTGCCAGCCGGCCGACGGGACGGCGCAATCAGCCCCAGCATTTT.

This clonotype was picked up many times. This sequence joins TRBV6-1 and TRBJ2-3, with D possibly TRBD1 on 6 matching bases. CDR3 length: 16 amino acids. CDR1 is MNHNS, CDR2 SASEGT, per germline. The V end lost 5 bases, the J end lost 2 bases, and 17 bases lay between the germline ends. CDR3 bases: TGTGCCAGCAGTTACTCTGCAGGGGTTGTCACAGATACGCAGTATTTT. This translates into CASSYSAGVVTDTQYF.

The chain couples TRBV18 to TRBJ2-6; D perhaps matches TRBD1 (6 bases). V lost 3 bases and J lost 0, with 15 bases in between. Looked up from germline, CDR1 is KGHSH and CDR2 is LQKENI. The CDR3 sequence is 18 residues long. The DNA of the CDR3 is TGTGCCAGCTCACCGTACAGGGAAGGGAACTCTGGGGCCAACGTCCTGACTTTC. Translated, it gives CASSPYREGNSGANVLTF.

This clonotype was seen more than once but under ten times. The chain combines TRBV2 with TRBJ1-1; D is ambiguous. Trimming removed 2 bases from V and 0 bases from J, with 13 bases in between. Germline CDR1 is SNHLY and CDR2 is FYNNEI. The CDR3 is 16 residues long. CDR3 protein: CASSESPSRMNTEAFF. CDR3 in DNA: TGTGCCAGCAGTGAAAGCCCCTCACGGATGAACACTGAAGCTTTCTTT.

The table lists this clonotype with many counts. The chain uses TRBV20-1 and TRBJ2-5, with D tentatively TRBD2 (5 bases). The V end was cut by 1 base, the J end by 4 bases, with 19 bases between. The CDR3 totals 16 residues. Germline V gene data show CDR1 as DFQATT and CDR2 as SNEGSKA (reference sequence). The CDR3 spells CSARVAKPGYGETQYF. The CDR3 DNA is TGCAGTGCTAGAGTTGCTAAGCCGGGGTACGGAGAGACCCAGTACTTC.

The CDR3 loop reads CASSDPGREGISYNEQFF. CDR3 nucleotide sequence: TGTGCCAGCAGTGACCCCGGACGGGAGGGCATATCCTACAATGAGCAGTTCTTC. This chain connects TRBV2 to TRBJ2-1; TRBD2 matches 8 bases. Per the germline V gene, CDR1 is SNHLY and CDR2 is FYNNEI. The V gene end was trimmed by 3 bases and the J gene end by 1 base; junction bases not matched to a gene: 11. The length of the CDR3 is 18 residues.

This clonotype was counted many times. The chain combines TRBV28 with TRBJ1-1; 7 bases match TRBD1. The CDR3 extends over 14 amino acids. Germline V gene lookup returns CDR1 MDHEN and CDR2 SYDVKM. J gave up 7 bases and V 4 bases, and 9 bases lay outside the gene matches. The CDR3 region has the DNA TGTGCCAGCAGTTCCTGGACAGGTCACTATGAAGCTTTCTTT. As protein: CASSSWTGHYEAFF. The entire variable domain, with the rest obtained from reference TRBV28 and TRBJ1-1, is as follows: DVKVTQSSRYLVKRTGEKVFLECVQDMDHENMFWYRQDPGLGLRLIYFSYDVKMKEKGDIPEGYSVSREKKERFSLILESASTNQTSMYLCASSSWTGHYEAFFGQGTRLTVV.

This chain connects TRBV7-9 to TRBJ2-7; 9 bases are a match to TRBD2. The germline gives CDR1 SEHNR, CDR2 FQNEAQ (reference sequence). The V segment lost 5 bases and the J segment 4 bases; nucleotides outside the gene matches: 6. The CDR3 consists of 14 residues. CDR3 sequence: CASSPVTSGYEQYF. The DNA for the CDR3 is TGTGCCAGCAGCCCGGTTACTAGCGGGTACGAGCAGTACTTC. Filled out from reference TRBV7-9 and TRBJ2-7, the complete variable domain reads DTGVSQNPRHKITKRGQNVTFRCDPISEHNRLYWYRQTLGQGPEFLTYFQNEAQLEKSRLLSDRFSAERPKGSFSTLEIQRTEQGDSAMYLCASSPVTSGYEQYFGPGTRLTVT.

The sample holds many counts of this clonotype. This chain uses TRBV20-1 with TRBJ2-1, with D uncertain. Germline loops: CDR1 DFQATT, CDR2 SNEGSKA (reference sequence). The CDR3 extends over 13 amino acids. V lost 2 bases to trimming and J lost 6 bases, with 11 bases between them. The CDR3 is CSARPRSANEQFF. The CDR3 DNA is TGCAGTGCTAGACCCCGGTCTGCCAATGAGCAGTTCTTC.

The chain is built from TRBV14 and TRBJ1-1; TRBD1 is a possible D gene (6 bases). CDR1 SGHDN and CDR2 FVKESK come from the germline V gene. Trimming removed 3 bases at V and 5 bases at J, with 10 bases between. This CDR3 region has 13 residues. CDR3 DNA: TGTGCCAGCAGCCAGACCAGGGGAACTGAAGCTTTCTTT. This translates into CASSQTRGTEAFF.

This clonotype appeared many times. The V call is TRBV12-3 or TRBV12-4, the J call TRBJ2-3; possibly TRBD1 for D (6 bases). V was trimmed by 7 bases and J by 4 bases, leaving 21 bases between them. The CDR3 sequence is 16 residues long. In DNA form, the CDR3 reads TGTGCCAGCACCCCTACAGGGCTCAGAAAGGCAGATACGCAGTATTTT. This sequence encodes CASTPTGLRKADTQYF.

The rearrangement links TRBV9 to TRBJ2-7; 8 bases agree with TRBD1. This CDR3 comprises 14 residues. V gave up 3 bases and J gave up 3 bases; unmatched junction bases: 5. The V gene's germline CDR1 is SGDLS and CDR2 YYNGEE. Written as DNA, the CDR3 is TGTGCCAGCAGCGCTCTCACAGGGGGCTACGAGCAGTACTTC. It yields the protein CASSALTGGYEQYF.

This clonotype was seen a handful of times. The chain links TRBV6-1 to TRBJ1-2; 7 positions match TRBD1. V lost 6 bases, J lost 1 base, and 8 bases stayed unmatched. Germline V gives CDR1 MNHNS, CDR2 SASEGT. The CDR3 is made up of 15 amino acids. The CDR3 loop reads CASSSLRDSNYGYTF. CDR3 DNA sequence: TGTGCCAGCAGCTCTTTACGGGACAGTAACTATGGCTACACCTTC.

There are a few counts of this clonotype. This chain links TRBV30 with TRBJ1-2; a possible D gene is TRBD1 (6 bases). CDR1 is GTSNPN and CDR2 is SVGIG in the germline V gene (reference sequence). V lost 2 bases and J lost 5, with 9 bases in between. The length of the CDR3 is 12 residues. The DNA of the CDR3 is TGTGCCTGGAGTCGAACAGGGTATGGCTACACCTTC. It codes for CAWSRTGYGYTF. The full variable domain, completed using reference TRBV30 and TRBJ1-2, is SQTIHQWPATLVQPVGSPLSLECTVEGTSNPNLYWYRQAAGRGLQLLFYSVGIGQISSEVPQNLSASRPQDRQFILSSKKLLLSDSGFYLCAWSRTGYGYTFGSGTRLTVV.

The chain joins TRBV20-1 to TRBJ2-6, with unresolved D. The CDR3 is 12 residues long. The V gene's germline CDR1 is DFQATT and CDR2 SNEGSKA (reference sequence). Trimming removed 7 bases at V and 3 bases at J, with 7 bases between. CDR3 sequence reads: CSVSDGANVLTF. CDR3 in DNA: TGCAGTGTTTCGGATGGGGCCAACGTCCTGACTTTC.

The V call is TRBV29-1, the J call TRBJ1-2, with D tentatively TRBD1 (6 bases). Trimming took 8 bases from V and 8 from J, leaving 15 bases between them. The CDR3 covers 11 residues. Germline-derived CDR1 and CDR2 are SQVTM and ANQGSEA. The CDR3 sequence is CSSPVGAGYTF. The CDR3 DNA sequence: TGCAGCTCCCCGGTGGGGGCCGGCTACACCTTC.

This chain uses TRBV13 with TRBJ2-2; 10 bases align to TRBD2. Germline V lookup: CDR1 PRHDT, CDR2 FYEKMQ (reference sequence). The CDR3 spans 15 residues. Trimming took 7 bases from V and 3 from J; bases not matched to a gene: 5. The CDR3 coding sequence is TGTGCCAGCAAGAAGCGGGAGGGATACACCGGGGAGCTGTTTTTT. Translated: CASKKREGYTGELFF. The variable domain in full, with the rest retrieved from reference TRBV13 and TRBJ2-2, is AAGVIQSPRHLIKEKRETATLKCYPIPRHDTVYWYQQGPGQDPQFLISFYEKMQSDKGSIPDRFSAQQFSDYHSELNMSSLELGDSALYFCASKKREGYTGELFFGEGSRLTVL.

In the case of this clonotype: A junction end diverges from the germline sequence, so it may reflect a read error. This sequence joins TRBV12-3 or TRBV12-4 and TRBJ1-1; D ambiguous. This CDR3 is built from 14 residues. CDR3 in DNA: TGTGCCAGCAGTTTAGGGCAGATGAACGCTGAAGCTTTCTTT. Translated: CASSLGQMNAEAFF.

This clonotype turned up a few times. At one end, the junction sequence differs from germline, possibly due to a read error. This chain links TRBV18 with TRBJ1-4; D not resolved. The germline V gene has CDR1 KGHSH and CDR2 LQKENI. The CDR3 contains 15 residues. The DNA of the CDR3 is TGTGCCAGCTCACCATACGGCAGCATCCATGAAAAACTGGTTTTT. Protein: CASSPYGSIHEKLVF. Full variable domain (outside the CDR3, taken from reference TRBV18 and TRBJ1-4): NAGVMQNPRHLVRRRGQEARLRCSPMKGHSHVYWYRQLPEEGLKFMVYLQKENIIDESGMPKERFSAEFPKEGPSILRIQQVVRGDSAAYFCASSPYGSIHEKLVFGSGTQLSVL.

The chain joins TRBV9 to TRBJ1-2; tentative D call: TRBD1 (5 bases). The CDR3 covers 14 residues. Germline CDR1 and CDR2: SGDLS and YYNGEE. The V end was cut by 0 bases, the J end by 6 bases, with 12 bases between. DNA for the CDR3: TGTGCCAGCAGCGTAGGGTCAAGGGGTGATGGCTACACCTTC. It translates to CASSVGSRGDGYTF.

This clonotype was found a few times. The genes are TRBV24-1 and TRBJ2-7; 7 nucleotides agree with TRBD2. CDR3 length: 11 residues. V lost 5 bases and J lost 6; bases outside the gene matches: 0. Germline V lookup: CDR1 KGHDR, CDR2 SFDVKD. This CDR3 reads CATSGEGEQYF. The CDR3 DNA follows: TGTGCCACCAGTGGGGAGGGCGAGCAGTACTTC.

The V call is TRBV5-1, the J call TRBJ2-3, with D possibly TRBD2 on 6 matching bases. From germline, CDR1 is SGHRS and CDR2 YFSETQ. The CDR3 runs 13 residues. Deletions cut 4 bases from V and 4 bases from J, with 10 bases between. The CDR3 DNA follows: TGCGCCAGCAGCAATCGACTAGCAGATACGCAGTATTTT. Translating gives CASSNRLADTQYF.

The genes are TRBV30 and TRBJ2-1; D is ambiguous. In germline, CDR1 is GTSNPN, CDR2 SVGIG (reference sequence). The CDR3 extends over 13 amino acids. Trimming removed 0 bases at V and 2 bases at J, with 5 bases between. CDR3 DNA: TGTGCCTGGAGTGTAGGGACCTACAATGAGCAGTTCTTC. Its translation is CAWSVGTYNEQFF.

This clonotype was observed at least ten times. The rearrangement links TRBV5-1 to TRBJ2-3; no clear D gene. The germline V gene encodes CDR1 SGHRS and CDR2 YFSETQ. Trimming took 6 bases from V and 2 from J, leaving 13 bases between them. CDR3 size: 14 residues. CDR3 sequence (DNA): TGCGCCAGCAATCTCGGACGACTCACAGATACGCAGTATTTT. Translating it yields CASNLGRLTDTQYF. Complete variable domain (other parts from reference TRBV5-1 and TRBJ2-3): KAGVTQTPRYLIKTRGQQVTLSCSPISGHRSVSWYQQTPGQGLQFLFEYFSETQRNKGNFPGRFSGRQFSNSRSEMNVSTLELGDSALYLCASNLGRLTDTQYFGPGTRLTVL.

This clonotype has a handful of counts. The gene calls are TRBV5-1 and TRBJ2-2; 9 nucleotides agree with TRBD1. CDR1 and CDR2 from the germline V gene are SGHRS and YFSETQ. V was clipped by 4 bases and J by 3 bases; unmatched bases: 7. This CDR3 has 16 amino acids. The DNA of the CDR3 is TGCGCCAGCAGCCCTGGGACAGGGAGTTACACCGGGGAGCTGTTTTTT. The encoded protein is CASSPGTGSYTGELFF.

The sample holds many counts of this clonotype. The chain links TRBV27 to TRBJ2-7, with 7 bases fitting TRBD1. The J segment lost 2 bases and the V segment lost 3 bases, leaving 10 bases of the junction unmatched. Germline V gene data show CDR1 as MNHEY and CDR2 as SMNVEV (reference sequence). This CDR3 is built from 16 residues. The CDR3: CASSFSRGTVPYEQYF. The CDR3 DNA follows: TGTGCCAGCAGTTTCTCCCGAGGGACAGTCCCCTACGAGCAGTACTTC.

In its sample, this clonotype was seen a few times. The CDR3 DNA reads as TGTGCCAGCAGCTTAGATACTGGGGCCAACGTCCTGACTTTC. Protein: CASSLDTGANVLTF. The genes are TRBV7-8 and TRBJ2-6; D unresolved. The V gene lost 1 base and the J gene lost 2 bases, with 3 bases spanning the gap. The CDR3 length is 14 residues. Germline CDR1 and CDR2: SGHVS and FQNEAQ.

There are a few counts of this clonotype. CDR3 in amino acids: CSAHNPPGQYTDTQYF. CDR3 bases: TGCAGTGCTCATAACCCCCCGGGGCAATACACAGATACGCAGTATTTT. The V and J genes are TRBV20-1 and TRBJ2-3; D may correspond to TRBD1 or TRBD2 (5 bases each). Germline V gene sequence: CDR1 DFQATT, CDR2 SNEGSKA (reference sequence). V lost 5 bases and J lost 2, with 20 bases in between. This CDR3 region has 16 residues.